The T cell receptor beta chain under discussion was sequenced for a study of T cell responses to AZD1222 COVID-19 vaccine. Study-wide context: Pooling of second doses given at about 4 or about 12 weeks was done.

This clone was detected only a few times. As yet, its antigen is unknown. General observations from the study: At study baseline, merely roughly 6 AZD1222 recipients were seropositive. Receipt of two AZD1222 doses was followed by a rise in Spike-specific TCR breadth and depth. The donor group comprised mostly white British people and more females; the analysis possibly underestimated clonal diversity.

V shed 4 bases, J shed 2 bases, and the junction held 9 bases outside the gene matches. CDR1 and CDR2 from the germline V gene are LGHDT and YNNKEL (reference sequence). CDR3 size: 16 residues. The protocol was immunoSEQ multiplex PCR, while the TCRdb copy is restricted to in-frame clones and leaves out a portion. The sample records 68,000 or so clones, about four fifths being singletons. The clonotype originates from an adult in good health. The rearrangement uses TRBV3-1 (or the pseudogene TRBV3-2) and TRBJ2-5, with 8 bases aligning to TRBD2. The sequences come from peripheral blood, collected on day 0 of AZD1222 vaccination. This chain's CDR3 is CASSPFGGATQETQYF. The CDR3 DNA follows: TGTGCCAGCAGCCCCTTCGGGGGGGCCACACAAGAGACCCAGTACTTC.